This T cell receptor beta chain derives from a study of blood T cell repertoires in COVID-19. Study overall: Samples taken during acute and convalescent COVID-19 were collected in the United States, Italy and Spain. The analysed material was cDNA or gDNA that came from T cells, B-cell-depleted T cells, or PBMCs.

This CDR3 region has 16 residues. Germline V gene data show CDR1 as SGDLS and CDR2 as YYNGEE. The V segment lost 0 bases and the J segment 4 bases; nucleotides outside the gene matches: 8. In the study's own analysis: Counts of nucleated cells, estimated from reference gene primer amplification, were obtained. Sequencing was performed with immunoSEQ multiplex PCR; in TCRdb, only in-frame clones are kept and a portion is missing. That table furnishes V, J and clone size, whereas the DNA furnished D and trimming. Of approximately 180,000 clones listed, over 75% are singletons. The sample was peripheral blood. This TCR was sampled from a man aged 40-50 years with active or convalescent COVID-19. This chain links TRBV9 with TRBJ2-7; 9 positions match TRBD1. CDR3 sequence reads: CASSVDPGQGKYEQYF. The CDR3 coding sequence is TGTGCCAGCAGCGTAGATCCAGGACAGGGGAAGTACGAGCAGTACTTC.